The 20 T cell receptor beta chains below all came from one sample that was sequenced in a study of identical twins. One entry per CDR3 protein, called by TCRdb with MiXCR from the 5' RACE reads. The sample includes 400,000 to 650,000 distinct CDR3 sequences, approximately 22% of them seen just once. The same data also contributed to another study, on T cells expressing NK-cell markers.

Sequencing input: CD4+ T cells sorted from blood. These TCRs come from a woman between 18 and 29 years old in good health.

This chain uses TRBV2 with TRBJ1-1; possible D gene TRBD1, 6 bases. The CDR3 spans 15 residues. V lost 7 bases and J 4 bases, leaving 19 bases between the germline ends. Germline V CDR1 and CDR2: SNHLY, FYNNEI. The CDR3 DNA follows: TGTGCCAGCACCCCGCGGGGGGGCGCGAGCACTGAAGCTTTCTTT. It specifies CASTPRGGASTEAFF.

This clonotype turned up a few times. The rearrangement joins TRBV6-5 to TRBJ1-2, with a tentative D call TRBD1 (5 bases). With 3 bases removed from V and 6 bases from J, the gap between germline ends came to 11 bases. The CDR3 is made up of 13 amino acids. The germline CDR1 and CDR2 sequences are MNHEY and SVGAGI. CDR3 DNA: TGTGCCAGCAGTTATAAGTGGGGACATGGCTACACCTTC. Its translation is CASSYKWGHGYTF.

A word on this clonotype: A read error may be the cause here, since a much bigger clone is one base away. The chain employs TRBV7-8 and TRBJ2-7; D is unclear. The CDR3 consists of 12 residues. In germline, CDR1 is SGHVS, CDR2 FQNEAQ. Deletions cut 4 bases from V and 3 bases from J, with 7 bases between. The CDR3 sequence: CASSSDGYEQYF. The DNA of the CDR3 is TGTGCCAGCAGCTCGGACGGCTACGAGCAGTACTTC.

The genes are TRBV7-7 and TRBJ2-5; 10 bases align to TRBD2. The V gene's germline CDR1 is SSHAT and CDR2 FNYEAQ (reference sequence). There are 17 residues in the CDR3. V lost 5 bases and J lost 1; bases outside the gene matches: 10. The CDR3 here is CASSPLRLAGSQETQYF. The CDR3 DNA reads as TGTGCCAGCAGCCCCCTCCGACTAGCGGGTTCCCAAGAGACCCAGTACTTC.

There are a few counts of this clonotype. This chain uses TRBV7-2 with TRBJ2-1; D is uncertain. The V gene lost 5 bases and the J gene lost 9 bases, with 11 bases spanning the gap. Germline CDR1 reads SGHTA; CDR2 reads FQGNSA. This CDR3 has 12 amino acids. The CDR3 sequence: CASSPGYGEQFF. In DNA form, the CDR3 reads TGTGCCAGCAGCCCCGGTTACGGTGAGCAGTTCTTC.

This clonotype was found a few times. CDR3 DNA sequence: TGTGCCAGCAGCCACAATACAGATACGCAGTATTTT. It codes for CASSHNTDTQYF. V gene TRBV11-2 combines with J gene TRBJ2-3; D remains unclear. Trimming cost V 5 bases and J 3 bases, with 6 bases left between them. Germline V lookup: CDR1 SGHAT, CDR2 FQNNGV. The CDR3 extends over 12 amino acids.

The chain employs TRBV10-3 and TRBJ1-6; weak D call: TRBD1 (5 bases). Per the germline V gene, CDR1 is ENHRY and CDR2 is SYGVKD. V shed 5 bases and J shed 8 bases, with 7 bases lying between them. The length of the CDR3 is 12 residues. The CDR3 reads CAISQGDSPLHF. CDR3 in DNA: TGTGCCATCAGTCAGGGAGATTCACCCCTCCACTTT.

This clonotype showed up just a few times. The rearrangement links TRBV7-2 to TRBJ2-3; D gene uncertain. Germline CDR1 reads SGHTA; CDR2 reads FQGNSA. V lost 3 bases to trimming and J lost 6 bases, with 7 bases between them. The CDR3 is 12 residues long. CDR3 coding DNA: TGTGCCAGCAGCTTTAGCCGGGATACGCAGTATTTT. Amino acids: CASSFSRDTQYF.

This clonotype was counted only a few times. The chain combines TRBV7-9 with TRBJ2-1; 12 bases are shared with TRBD2. CDR1 and CDR2 from the germline V gene are SEHNR and FQNEAQ (reference sequence). This CDR3 has 15 residues. With 5 bases clipped from V and 7 bases from J, the junction kept 6 bases outside the gene matches. This CDR3 reads CASSPGTSGWNEQFF. Written as DNA, the CDR3 is TGTGCCAGCAGCCCAGGGACTAGCGGGTGGAATGAGCAGTTCTTC.

The rearrangement joins TRBV7-2 to TRBJ2-7; 10 nucleotides align to TRBD2. V lost 3 bases to trimming and J lost 5 bases; unmatched junction nucleotides: 7. Germline values: CDR1 SGHTA, CDR2 FQGNSA. CDR3 length: 15 amino acids. CDR3 bases: TGTGCCAGCAGCTTCCTAGCGGGAGTATCTCACGAGCAGTACTTC. This codes for CASSFLAGVSHEQYF.

The chain carries TRBV7-2 and TRBJ2-4; weak D call: TRBD2 (6 bases). The CDR3 spans 13 residues. The V end lost 4 bases, the J end lost 7 bases, and 11 bases lay between the germline ends. Germline V gives CDR1 SGHTA, CDR2 FQGNSA. CDR3 bases: TGTGCCAGCAGCTCCGGTCGGGAGAACATTCAGTACTTC. This sequence encodes CASSSGRENIQYF.

This chain connects TRBV7-9 to TRBJ2-7, with D unclear. Germline lookup yields CDR1 SEHNR and CDR2 FQNEAQ (reference sequence). The germline V and J ends were trimmed by 1 base and 3 bases, with 10 bases remaining between them. The CDR3 spans 14 residues. In DNA, the CDR3 is TGTGCCAGCAGCTTAGTCTCGTCCGACTACGAGCAGTACTTC. It yields the protein CASSLVSSDYEQYF.

The genes are TRBV5-6 and TRBJ1-3; D not certain. This CDR3 region has 15 residues. V was clipped by 2 bases and J by 2 bases, with 11 bases between them. The germline gives CDR1 SGHDT, CDR2 YYEEEE. The CDR3: CASSLGQHPGNTIYF. DNA of the CDR3: TGTGCCAGCAGCTTAGGGCAGCACCCTGGAAACACCATATATTTT. Full variable domain (missing parts from reference TRBV5-6 and TRBJ1-3): DAGVTQSPTHLIKTRGQQVTLRCSPKSGHDTVSWYQQALGQGPQFIFQYYEEEERQRGNFPDRFSGHQFPNYSSELNVNALLLGDSALYLCASSLGQHPGNTIYFGEGSWLTVV.

This clonotype was counted only a few times. The CDR3 DNA is TGCGCCACAATTGGGACTAGAGGTTGGTACGAGCAGTACTTC. As protein: CATIGTRGWYEQYF. V usage is TRBV10-2 and J usage is TRBJ2-7, with 8 bases aligning to TRBD2. Trimming took 10 bases from V and 4 from J; bases not matched to a gene: 12. The germline CDR1 and CDR2 sequences are WSHSY and SAAADI. This CDR3 is 14 amino acids long.

This sequence joins TRBV6-1 and TRBJ2-3; 7 positions agree with TRBD1. V lost 6 bases to trimming and J lost 4 bases; unmatched junction nucleotides: 10. Germline CDR1 and CDR2: MNHNS and SASEGT. CDR3 length equals 15 residues. The CDR3 DNA follows: TGTGCCAGCAGCCCAAGCCACAGGGGATCAGATACGCAGTATTTT. Translating it yields CASSPSHRGSDTQYF.

The rearrangement joins TRBV12-3 or TRBV12-4 to TRBJ2-7; D call uncertain. This CDR3 contains 13 residues. Trimming left V 2 bases short and J 3 bases short, with 8 bases between. CDR3 DNA sequence: TGTGCCAGCAGTTTAAACCAGGTCTACGAGCAGTACTTC. Translation: CASSLNQVYEQYF.

This clonotype was detected only a few times. This rearrangement joins TRBV20-1 to TRBJ2-1; 13 bases line up with TRBD2. This CDR3 is 15 amino acids long. CDR1 and CDR2 (germline): DFQATT, SNEGSKA (reference sequence). Trimming at V came to 4 bases and at J to 9 bases, leaving 9 bases not matched to a gene. The CDR3 is CSAKVGLAGLGEQFF. CDR3 coding DNA: TGCAGTGCTAAAGTGGGACTAGCGGGGCTCGGTGAGCAGTTCTTC.

In DNA, the CDR3 is TGTGCCATCAGTAGTACTAGCACCGCAGATACGCAGTATTTT. The encoded protein is CAISSTSTADTQYF. This chain joins TRBV10-3 and TRBJ2-3, with D perhaps TRBD2 (6 bases). CDR3 length equals 14 residues. Germline CDR1 reads ENHRY; CDR2 reads SYGVKD. The ends were cut back, 5 bases at V and 4 bases at J, with 13 bases in the middle.

This chain uses TRBV3-1 with TRBJ1-6; D call uncertain. V lost 1 base to trimming and J lost 10 bases, with 8 bases between them. The germline CDR1 and CDR2 sequences are LGHDT and YNNKEL (reference sequence). The CDR3 consists of 13 residues. The CDR3 DNA follows: TGTGCCAGCAGCCAAGGGGGTTGGTCACCCCTCCACTTT. This sequence encodes CASSQGGWSPLHF.

The chain recombines TRBV5-1 with TRBJ2-3; TRBD2 matches at 7 bases. Per the germline V gene, CDR1 is SGHRS and CDR2 is YFSETQ. With 3 bases clipped from V and 4 bases from J, the junction kept 8 bases outside the gene matches. The CDR3 extends over 15 amino acids. The CDR3 reads CASSSGPAGPDTQYF. The CDR3 bases are TGCGCCAGCAGCTCGGGCCCAGCGGGGCCAGATACGCAGTATTTT.